This is a list of T cell receptor beta chains from one sample in a study of T cell changes during pregnancy in multiple sclerosis. Data came from immunoSEQ multiplex PCR; TCRdb stores just in-frame clones and leaves some out. Among some 97,000 clones listed, over 85% were seen once. The source material was peripheral blood, sampled in the second trimester of pregnancy. Receptors originate from a female donor with multiple sclerosis, enrolled in a pregnancy study. Both conserved end residues are part of each CDR3. The D gene is left open where the match is weak. Size values are once, few and many counts, or a class for expanded clones, and some rows have none.

D gene: NA
J gene: TRBJ2-1
V gene: TRBV29-1
clone size: NA
CDR3 DNA: TGCAGCGCCTCCAGGGGAGAGCAGTTCTTC
CDR3 protein: CSASRGEQFF

D gene: TRBD1
J gene: TRBJ1-3
V gene: TRBV4-1
clone size: NA
CDR3 DNA: TGCGCCAGCAGCCAAGAGTCAGGGGGCTTAACTGGAAACACCATATATTTT
CDR3 protein: CASSQESGGLTGNTIYF

D gene: NA
J gene: TRBJ1-1
V gene: TRBV28
clone size: NA
CDR3 DNA: TGTGCCAGCAGTGGGGGGTACACTGAAGCTTTCTTT
CDR3 protein: CASSGGYTEAFF

D gene: TRBD2
J gene: TRBJ2-5
V gene: TRBV7-2
clone size: NA
CDR3 DNA: TGTGCCAGCAGCCCCCGACTAGCGCCACAAGAGACCCAGTACTTC
CDR3 protein: CASSPRLAPQETQYF

D gene: TRBD1
J gene: TRBJ1-4
V gene: TRBV6-4
clone size: NA
CDR3 DNA: TGTGCCAGCAGTGCCGGGACAGGGGGTGAAAAACTGTTTTTT
CDR3 protein: CASSAGTGGEKLFF

D gene: TRBD2
J gene: TRBJ2-3
V gene: TRBV25-1
clone size: NA
CDR3 DNA: TGTGCCAGCAGTCAGGGTCGGCGGGGGGAGGGGGATACGCAGTATTTT
CDR3 protein: CASSQGRRGEGDTQYF

D gene: TRBD2
J gene: TRBJ2-6
V gene: TRBV5-4
clone size: NA
CDR3 DNA: TGTGCCAGCAGCGTGGGGGGGGAAGGAGTCTCTCTCTCTGGGGCCAACGTCCTGACTTTC
CDR3 protein: CASSVGGEGVSLSGANVLTF

D gene: NA
J gene: TRBJ1-2
V gene: TRBV27
clone size: NA
CDR3 DNA: TGTGCCAGCAGTTTATCGGGGACTAGTGGCTACACCTTC
CDR3 protein: CASSLSGTSGYTF

D gene: NA
J gene: TRBJ2-7
V gene: TRBV5-1
clone size: NA
CDR3 DNA: TGCGCCAGCAGCTTGGTTGCGGGTGTCTCCTACGAGCAGTACTTC
CDR3 protein: CASSLVAGVSYEQYF

D gene: NA
J gene: TRBJ2-1
V gene: TRBV5-1
clone size: NA
CDR3 DNA: TGCGCCAGCAGCTTGGATGCTGGCGGGACCTACAATGAGCAGTTCTTC
CDR3 protein: CASSLDAGGTYNEQFF

D gene: NA
J gene: TRBJ2-7
V gene: TRBV5-8
clone size: NA
CDR3 DNA: TGTGCCAGCAGCCCATCGCGCCAGGGTACCTACGAGCAGTACTTC
CDR3 protein: CASSPSRQGTYEQYF

D gene: TRBD1
J gene: TRBJ1-1
V gene: TRBV29-1
clone size: NA
CDR3 DNA: TGCAGCGTGGGGACAGGGAGGACTGAAGCTTTCTTT
CDR3 protein: CSVGTGRTEAFF

D gene: TRBD1
J gene: TRBJ1-1
V gene: TRBV5-5
clone size: NA
CDR3 DNA: TGTGCCAGCAGCTTACAGGGGGATACTGAAGCTTTCTTT
CDR3 protein: CASSLQGDTEAFF

D gene: TRBD2
J gene: TRBJ2-1
V gene: TRBV2
clone size: NA
CDR3 DNA: TGTGCCAGCAGTGAAGCTAGCGGGAGGCCCAATGAGCAGTTCTTC
CDR3 protein: CASSEASGRPNEQFF

D gene: TRBD2
J gene: TRBJ2-1
V gene: TRBV10-3
clone size: NA
CDR3 DNA: TGTGCCATCAGTACCTCCGGGACTAGCGTCAATGAGCAGTTCTTC
CDR3 protein: CAISTSGTSVNEQFF

D gene: NA
J gene: TRBJ2-1
V gene: TRBV25-1
clone size: NA
CDR3 DNA: TGTGCCAGCAATTTAGGTTCGGGGAATGAGCAGTTCTTC
CDR3 protein: CASNLGSGNEQFF

D gene: NA
J gene: TRBJ2-4
V gene: TRBV19
clone size: NA
CDR3 DNA: TGTGCCAGTAGTATATCTTGGAGCTCCAAAAACATTCAGTACTTC
CDR3 protein: CASSISWSSKNIQYF

D gene: NA
J gene: TRBJ2-2
V gene: TRBV29-1
clone size: NA
CDR3 DNA: TGCAGCGTGGACCAGGGTAACACCGGGGAGCTGTTTTTT
CDR3 protein: CSVDQGNTGELFF

D gene: NA
J gene: TRBJ1-1
V gene: TRBV29-1
clone size: NA
CDR3 DNA: TGCAGCGTTGAAGTTTCCTCTGGTAGCGGTAACACTGAAGCTTTCTTT
CDR3 protein: CSVEVSSGSGNTEAFF

D gene: NA
J gene: TRBJ1-5
V gene: TRBV6-1
clone size: NA
CDR3 DNA: TGTGCCAGCAGTGAAGCCCCCACAGGCTCCAATCAGCCCCAGCATTTT
CDR3 protein: CASSEAPTGSNQPQHF

D gene: TRBD1
J gene: TRBJ1-2
V gene: TRBV10-3
clone size: NA
CDR3 DNA: TGTGCCATCAGTGCCGGGACAGGGGATGGCTACACCTTC
CDR3 protein: CAISAGTGDGYTF

D gene: NA
J gene: TRBJ2-1
V gene: TRBV7-9
clone size: NA
CDR3 DNA: TGTGCCAGCAGCTTGGCTTTGGTACCTGAGCAGTTCTTC
CDR3 protein: CASSLALVPEQFF

D gene: NA
J gene: TRBJ2-2
V gene: TRBV9
clone size: NA
CDR3 DNA: TGTGCCAGCAGCGTAGTGGGTACAGCGAACACCGGGGAGCTGTTTTTT
CDR3 protein: CASSVVGTANTGELFF

D gene: NA
J gene: TRBJ2-1
V gene: TRBV5-5
clone size: NA
CDR3 DNA: TGTGCCAGCAGCTTGGGGCCTTTGAATGAGCAGTTCTTC
CDR3 protein: CASSLGPLNEQFF

D gene: NA
J gene: TRBJ1-4
V gene: TRBV6-1
clone size: NA
CDR3 DNA: TGTGCCAGCAGTGGACAGACAACTAATGAAAAACTGTTTTTT
CDR3 protein: CASSGQTTNEKLFF

D gene: TRBD1
J gene: TRBJ2-2
V gene: TRBV27
clone size: NA
CDR3 DNA: TGTGCCAGCAGCAGAGCCGGGACAGGGGGGAGAAGGGAGCTGTTTTTT
CDR3 protein: CASSRAGTGGRRELFF

D gene: TRBD2
J gene: TRBJ2-7
V gene: TRBV5-4
clone size: NA
CDR3 DNA: TGTGCCAGCAGCTTAGGACTAGACAATTCCTACGAGCAGTACTTC
CDR3 protein: CASSLGLDNSYEQYF

D gene: NA
J gene: TRBJ2-7
V gene: TRBV19
clone size: NA
CDR3 DNA: TGTGCCAGTAGTCCAACGCCAGGTGGTCACGAGCAGTACTTC
CDR3 protein: CASSPTPGGHEQYF

D gene: NA
J gene: TRBJ1-5
V gene: TRBV6-1
clone size: NA
CDR3 DNA: TGTGCCAGCAGTGAGAGGCCGGGTAGCAATCAGCCCCAGCATTTT
CDR3 protein: CASSERPGSNQPQHF

D gene: TRBD1
J gene: TRBJ1-2
V gene: TRBV5-4
clone size: NA
CDR3 DNA: TGTGCCAGCTTCGCCCGGCAGGGGGATTATGGCTACACCTTC
CDR3 protein: CASFARQGDYGYTF

D gene: TRBD2
J gene: TRBJ2-2
V gene: TRBV19
clone size: NA
CDR3 DNA: TGTGCCAGTAGTATCCCGGGACTAGCGGGAACCGGGGAGCTGTTTTTT
CDR3 protein: CASSIPGLAGTGELFF

D gene: NA
J gene: TRBJ2-3
V gene: TRBV2
clone size: few
CDR3 DNA: TGTGCCAGCCAGCTCCGCAGGGAGGAACGGGATACGCAGTATTTT
CDR3 protein: CASQLRREERDTQYF

D gene: TRBD1
J gene: TRBJ2-2
V gene: TRBV5-1
clone size: NA
CDR3 DNA: TGCGCCAGCAGCTTAGACAGGGCCGGGGAGCTGTTTTTT
CDR3 protein: CASSLDRAGELFF

D gene: TRBD1
J gene: TRBJ2-6
V gene: TRBV18
clone size: NA
CDR3 DNA: TGTGCCAGCTCACCCCTTCCGGACAGGAGCTCTGGGGCCAACGTCCTGACTTTC
CDR3 protein: CASSPLPDRSSGANVLTF

D gene: TRBD2
J gene: TRBJ2-1
V gene: TRBV2
clone size: NA
CDR3 DNA: TGTGCCAGCAGCCCGTCTAGCGGGATGGGGAATGAGCAGTTCTTC
CDR3 protein: CASSPSSGMGNEQFF

D gene: TRBD1
J gene: TRBJ1-2
V gene: TRBV6-6
clone size: NA
CDR3 DNA: TGTGCCAGCAGTGAGGGGGCCGACTATGGCTACACCTTC
CDR3 protein: CASSEGADYGYTF

D gene: NA
J gene: TRBJ2-5
V gene: TRBV11-2
clone size: NA
CDR3 DNA: TGTGCCAGCAGCTTAGCTGTACAAGAGACCCAGTACTTC
CDR3 protein: CASSLAVQETQYF

D gene: TRBD1
J gene: TRBJ1-4
V gene: TRBV28
clone size: NA
CDR3 DNA: TGTGCCAGCGGGGGACAGAACGGAAAACTGTTTTTT
CDR3 protein: CASGGQNGKLFF

D gene: TRBD2
J gene: TRBJ2-1
V gene: TRBV7-9
clone size: NA
CDR3 DNA: TGTGCCAGCAGCTCATTGCTAGCGGGCAATGAGCAGTTCTTC
CDR3 protein: CASSSLLAGNEQFF

D gene: NA
J gene: TRBJ1-1
V gene: TRBV16
clone size: NA
CDR3 DNA: TGTGCCAGCAGCCAATGGTTTGACAGCCTGAACACTGAAGCTTTCTTT
CDR3 protein: CASSQWFDSLNTEAFF

D gene: NA
J gene: TRBJ2-2
V gene: TRBV5-1
clone size: NA
CDR3 DNA: TGCGCCAGCAGCCCCCCCTCGGGACAACCCACCGGGGAGCTGTTTTTT
CDR3 protein: CASSPPSGQPTGELFF

D gene: NA
J gene: TRBJ1-4
V gene: TRBV6-5
clone size: NA
CDR3 DNA: TGTGCCAGCAGTTACCGTGGGAGAATGCAGGAAAAACTGTTTTTT
CDR3 protein: CASSYRGRMQEKLFF

D gene: NA
J gene: TRBJ2-7
V gene: TRBV5-8
clone size: NA
CDR3 DNA: TGTGCCAGCAGCTTGGTTTGGCCCTACGAGCAGTACTTC
CDR3 protein: CASSLVWPYEQYF

D gene: TRBD2
J gene: TRBJ2-5
V gene: TRBV13
clone size: few
CDR3 DNA: TGTGCCAGCAGTCCGGGACTAGCGGAAAAAACCGAAGAGACCCAGTACTTC
CDR3 protein: CASSPGLAEKTEETQYF

D gene: NA
J gene: TRBJ1-4
V gene: TRBV4-2
clone size: NA
CDR3 DNA: TGTGCCAGCAGCCAAGATTACAGGGAATTTGGACTGTTCTTT
CDR3 protein: CASSQDYREFGLFF

D gene: TRBD1
J gene: TRBJ1-4
V gene: TRBV29-1
clone size: NA
CDR3 DNA: TGCAGCGTCTTTGACAGGGGGCGTGAAAAACTGTTTTTT
CDR3 protein: CSVFDRGREKLFF

D gene: NA
J gene: TRBJ1-5
V gene: TRBV30
clone size: few
CDR3 DNA: TGTGCCTGGAGTCCCGACGGGGATCAGCCCCAGCATTTT
CDR3 protein: CAWSPDGDQPQHF

D gene: TRBD2
J gene: TRBJ2-3
V gene: TRBV7-2
clone size: NA
CDR3 DNA: TGTGCCAGCAGCTTGGGCAGGGCGGGAGGCACAGATACGCAGTATTTT
CDR3 protein: CASSLGRAGGTDTQYF

D gene: NA
J gene: TRBJ1-1
V gene: TRBV6-1
clone size: NA
CDR3 DNA: TGTGCCGGAGACGGGGGGATGAACACTGAAGCTTTCTTT
CDR3 protein: CAGDGGMNTEAFF

D gene: TRBD2
J gene: TRBJ2-3
V gene: TRBV5-1
clone size: NA
CDR3 DNA: TGCGCCAGCAGCTCGACTAGCGCCAGCACAGATACGCAGTATTTT
CDR3 protein: CASSSTSASTDTQYF

D gene: NA
J gene: TRBJ1-5
V gene: TRBV6-5
clone size: NA
CDR3 DNA: TGTGCCAGCAGTTACCGGGGAGCGAATCAGCCCCAGCATTTT
CDR3 protein: CASSYRGANQPQHF

D gene: TRBD1
J gene: TRBJ1-4
V gene: TRBV6-4
clone size: NA
CDR3 DNA: TGTGCCAGCAATGGGGACAGTACAGGTGAAAAACTGTTTTTT
CDR3 protein: CASNGDSTGEKLFF

D gene: NA
J gene: TRBJ2-6
V gene: TRBV9
clone size: NA
CDR3 DNA: TGTGCCAGCACCGGTCGAATCGGCTCTGGGGCCAACGTCCTGACTTTC
CDR3 protein: CASTGRIGSGANVLTF

D gene: NA
J gene: TRBJ2-3
V gene: TRBV5-4
clone size: NA
CDR3 DNA: TGTGCCAGCAGCTTGGAACAGGGCAGGGATACGCAGTATTTT
CDR3 protein: CASSLEQGRDTQYF